This record looks at one T cell receptor (beta chain) sequence and its context. Its target is unknown. These data originate in a study of identical twins. Study results and limitations: There was an excess of low generation probability in the out-of-frame alpha sequences that twins shared. Whereas memory repertoires showed no such difference, abundant cord blood beta clonotypes carried fewer insertions.

TCRdb redid the calling of the 5' RACE reads with MiXCR, one entry per CDR3 protein. The sample has under 500,000 distinct CDR3 sequences; 13% to 15% are singletons. CDR1 and CDR2 from the germline V gene are MDHEN and SYDVKM. The CDR3 totals 16 residues. The V segment lost 3 bases and the J segment 5 bases; nucleotides outside the gene matches: 6. The data were also submitted as part of a second study, on yellow fever vaccine responses in identical twins.

The V and J genes are TRBV28 and TRBJ2-2; 10 nucleotides align to TRBD1. This TCR was sampled from a woman younger than 30 in good health. The sequenced sample was CD4+ T cells sorted from blood. The DNA of the CDR3 is TGTGCCAGCAGTTTTTTCGGGACAGGGGATACCGGGGAGCTGTTTTTT. Its translation: CASSFFGTGDTGELFF.